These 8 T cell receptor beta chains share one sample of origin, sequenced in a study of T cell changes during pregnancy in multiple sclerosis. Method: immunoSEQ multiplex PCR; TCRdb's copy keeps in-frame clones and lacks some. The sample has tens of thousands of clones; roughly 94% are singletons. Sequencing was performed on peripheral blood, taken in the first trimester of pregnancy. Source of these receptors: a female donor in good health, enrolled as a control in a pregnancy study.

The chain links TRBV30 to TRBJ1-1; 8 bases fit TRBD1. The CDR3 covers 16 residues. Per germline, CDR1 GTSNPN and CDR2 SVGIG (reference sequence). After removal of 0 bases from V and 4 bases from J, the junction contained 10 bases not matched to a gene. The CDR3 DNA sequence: TGTGCCTGGAGTGTATGGGGTGACAGGGGAATCACTGAAGCTTTCTTT. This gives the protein CAWSVWGDRGITEAFF.

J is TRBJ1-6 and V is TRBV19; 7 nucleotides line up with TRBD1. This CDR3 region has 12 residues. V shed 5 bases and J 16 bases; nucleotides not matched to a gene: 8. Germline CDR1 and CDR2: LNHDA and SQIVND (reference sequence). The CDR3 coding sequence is TGTGCCAGTAGTTATCGGGAGGGACAGCTCCACTTT. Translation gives CASSYREGQLHF.

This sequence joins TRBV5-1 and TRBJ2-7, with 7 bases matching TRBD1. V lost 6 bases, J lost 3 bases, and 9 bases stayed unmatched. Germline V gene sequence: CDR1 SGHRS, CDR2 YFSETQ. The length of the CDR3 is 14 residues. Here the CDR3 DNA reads TGCGCCAGCACCCAGACAGGGCAAAACTACGAGCAGTACTTC. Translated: CASTQTGQNYEQYF.

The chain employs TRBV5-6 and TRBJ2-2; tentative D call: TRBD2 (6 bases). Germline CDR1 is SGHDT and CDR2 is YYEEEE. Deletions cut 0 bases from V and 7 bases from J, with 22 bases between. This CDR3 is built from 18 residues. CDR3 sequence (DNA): TGTGCCAGCAGCTTGGGCCTGGCCGTGTGGGCTAGCGACGGGGAGCTGTTTTTT. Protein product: CASSLGLAVWASDGELFF.

The DNA of the CDR3 is TGTGCCAGCAGTGAATGGGGCACCACTCCCCCTAACTATGGCTACACCTTC. Translating it yields CASSEWGTTPPNYGYTF. The genes are TRBV25-1 and TRBJ1-2, with TRBD1 as a possible D gene (5 bases). The CDR3 is 17 residues long. V lost 1 base and J 0 bases, leaving 15 bases between the germline ends. CDR1 and CDR2 from the germline V gene are MGHDK and SYGVNS.

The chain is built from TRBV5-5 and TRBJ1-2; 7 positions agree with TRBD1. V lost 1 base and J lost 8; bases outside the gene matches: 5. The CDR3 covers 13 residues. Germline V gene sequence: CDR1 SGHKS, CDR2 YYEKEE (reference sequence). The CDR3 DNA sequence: TGTGCCAGCAGCTTGACAGGGGCTTTCGGCTACACCTTC. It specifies CASSLTGAFGYTF.

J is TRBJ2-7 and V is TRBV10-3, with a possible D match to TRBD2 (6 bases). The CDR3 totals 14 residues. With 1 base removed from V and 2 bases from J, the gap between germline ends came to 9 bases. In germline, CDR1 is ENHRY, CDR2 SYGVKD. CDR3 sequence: CAISEFGGTYEQYF. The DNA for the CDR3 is TGTGCCATCAGTGAGTTTGGGGGGACCTACGAGCAGTACTTC.

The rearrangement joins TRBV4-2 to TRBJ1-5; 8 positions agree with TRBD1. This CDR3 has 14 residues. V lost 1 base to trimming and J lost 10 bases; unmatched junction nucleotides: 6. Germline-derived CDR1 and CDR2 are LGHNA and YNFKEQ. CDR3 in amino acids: CASSQGQGKDPQHF. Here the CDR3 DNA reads TGTGCCAGCAGCCAAGGACAGGGGAAGGATCCCCAGCATTTT.